This TCR beta chain was recorded in a study of cytomegalovirus exposure and HLA in healthy donors. Germline loops: CDR1 MNHEY, CDR2 SVGAGI. V dropped 6 bases and J dropped 1 base, with 12 bases sitting between them. This CDR3 contains 15 residues. As regards this clone: The antigen remains undetermined.

Researchers ran the PCR with 60 Vbeta and 13 Jbeta primers. Libraries were prepared by immunoSEQ multiplex PCR; TCRdb keeps only in-frame clonotypes and omits some of them. This sample carries 150,000 to 200,000 clones, around three quarters of them seen once, and the ten largest clones take approximately 1%. Study-wide findings and caveats: CMV serostatus was the only recorded immune exposure for donors.

This sequence was found in a woman aged 40 to 49 in good health and CMV-seronegative. This chain connects TRBV6-5 to TRBJ2-2; a weak D match, TRBD2 (5 bases). Sequencing was carried out using PBMCs. CDR3 loop: CASSPSGGNTGELFF. The CDR3 bases are TGTGCCAGCAGCCCGAGCGGTGGGAACACCGGGGAGCTGTTTTTT.